Described below is a single TCR beta chain sequence and its context. What it binds is not known. Sorted subsets were amplified in replicate PCRs using 200 ng DNA, some 31,000 T cell genomes. The data were produced by immunoSEQ multiplex PCR, yet TCRdb's version contains in-frame clones alone and is incomplete. The sample yields 1.5 million to 2.5 million clones, about 95% seen once. Germline loops: CDR1 MNHEY, CDR2 SMNVEV (reference sequence). J gave up 2 bases and V 5 bases, and 3 bases lay outside the gene matches. The CDR3 sequence is 14 residues long. This sample is drawn from a study of shared clonotypes between healthy human individuals. Findings of the study overall: Though the depth was large, rarefaction showed that sorted-subset sequencing was incomplete.

Naive CD8 cells were CD45RO-negative, positively selected for CCR7, excluding terminally differentiated effector memory CD45RA+ cells. Every donor, a Caucasian adult, lived in Nashville, Tennessee. Material: naive CD8+ T cells sorted from blood. The V gene is TRBV27, the J gene TRBJ2-7; 10 bases are a match to TRBD2. The sequence came from a man younger than 35 in good health. The CDR3 sequence: CASSITSGTYEQYF. CDR3 sequence (DNA): TGTGCCAGCAGTATAACTAGCGGGACCTACGAGCAGTACTTC.